These 32 T cell receptor beta chains share one sample of origin, sequenced in a study of type 1 regulatory T cells (dated by TCRdb to about 2021). The instrument was an Illumina MiSeq. TCRdb reprocessing: public reads trimmed at Q25 with fastp, clones called with MiXCR, in-frame beta chains kept. Every entry covers one CDR3 protein and lists the most common genes and DNA from its rows. This sample holds approximately 97,000 distinct CDR3 sequences; roughly 31% were observed only once. The ten largest clones take up roughly 2.2% of the sample. Sequencing was done on a sample of CD4+ T cells, either the whole sample or a sorted fraction (not recorded which). The source is a human donor in good health.

V and J are TRBV5-4 and TRBJ2-5, with 14 bases that match TRBD2. V shed 0 bases and J 5 bases; nucleotides not matched to a gene: 0. The germline gives CDR1 SGHNT, CDR2 YYREEE (reference sequence). CDR3 length: 15 residues. CDR3 in DNA: TGTGCCAGCAGCTTGGGACTAGCGGGAGGGGAGACCCAGTACTTC. It yields the protein CASSLGLAGGETQYF.

This clonotype was counted between two and nine times. The chain is built from TRBV7-2 and TRBJ2-7, with 12 positions matching TRBD2. V lost 1 base, J lost 0 bases, and 7 bases stayed unmatched. Germline loops: CDR1 SGHTA, CDR2 FQGNSA. This CDR3 is built from 18 residues. The CDR3 DNA reads as TGTGCCAGCAGCTTAGTTGGGACTAGCGGGTACAGCTCCTACGAGCAGTACTTC. This translates into CASSLVGTSGYSSYEQYF.

This clonotype was observed a handful of times. V usage is TRBV18 and J usage is TRBJ2-2, with 7 bases matching TRBD1. CDR3 length equals 14 residues. Germline CDR1 KGHSH, CDR2 LQKENI. J gave up 9 bases and V 6 bases, and 10 bases lay outside the gene matches. The CDR3 region is CASSLGQDIRELFF. The CDR3 DNA follows: TGTGCCAGCTCTCTCGGACAGGACATCCGGGAGCTGTTTTTT.

The chain links TRBV19 to TRBJ2-1; TRBD1 or TRBD2 may be the D gene (5 bases each). CDR3 size: 17 residues. Trimming left V 1 base short and J 6 bases short, with 19 bases between. CDR1 and CDR2 from the germline V gene are LNHDA and SQIVND (reference sequence). The CDR3 DNA follows: TGTGCCAGTAGTATAGGGACGGGGCTACCTGTGGGCAATGAGCAGTTCTTC. Protein product: CASSIGTGLPVGNEQFF.

Only a few counts were recorded for this clonotype. CDR3 amino acids: CASSLRLADNTGELFF. Written as DNA, the CDR3 is TGTGCCAGCAGCTTACGACTAGCGGATAACACCGGGGAGCTGTTTTTT. This chain uses TRBV7-8 with TRBJ2-2, with 9 bases aligning to TRBD2. The CDR3 is 16 amino acids. Germline V CDR1 and CDR2: SGHVS, FQNEAQ. V lost 2 bases to trimming and J lost 2 bases; unmatched junction nucleotides: 3.

The rearrangement joins TRBV6-2 or TRBV6-3 to TRBJ2-1, with 11 bases matching TRBD2. Germline V lookup: CDR1 MNHEY, CDR2 SVGEGT. With V trimmed by 4 bases and J by 0 bases, 14 bases remained unmatched. The CDR3 has 20 amino acids. The CDR3 nucleotides read TGTGCCAGCAGTTCCCGACTAGCGGGATATTTATTGAGCTCCTACAATGAGCAGTTCTTC. This translates into CASSSRLAGYLLSSYNEQFF.

The V gene is TRBV3-1, the J gene TRBJ2-3; D not certain. Trimming took 0 bases from V and 0 from J, leaving 4 bases between them. The CDR3 is made up of 14 amino acids. In germline, CDR1 is LGHDT, CDR2 YNNKEL (reference sequence). The CDR3 sequence is CASSQDRSTDTQYF. The CDR3 DNA follows: TGTGCCAGCAGCCAAGATCGGAGCACAGATACGCAGTATTTT.

This clonotype was observed a handful of times. The chain couples TRBV6-5 to TRBJ1-5; TRBD1 agrees at 10 bases. The germline V gene encodes CDR1 MNHEY and CDR2 SVGAGI. V dropped 6 bases and J dropped 6; count of bases not matched to a gene: 8. This CDR3 contains 15 residues. CDR3 amino acids: CASSPTRQGAQPQHF. The CDR3 DNA reads as TGTGCCAGCAGCCCAACTCGACAGGGGGCTCAGCCCCAGCATTTT.

This clonotype was seen once. V and J are TRBV7-2 and TRBJ2-5; 14 nucleotides align to TRBD2. Trimming took 2 bases from V and 0 from J; bases not matched to a gene: 8. The CDR3 length is 19 residues. Germline loops: CDR1 SGHTA, CDR2 FQGNSA. The CDR3 DNA is TGTGCCAGCAGCTTAATCAGACTAGCGGGAGGGCCGTACCAAGAGACCCAGTACTTC. Its protein product is CASSLIRLAGGPYQETQYF.

This clonotype is deemed medium-sized (0.01 to 0.1%). This sequence joins TRBV7-9 and TRBJ2-1; 13 bases are a match to TRBD2. CDR3 size: 17 residues. The trim removed 0 bases at V and 8 bases at J, leaving 7 bases unmatched. Germline loops: CDR1 SEHNR, CDR2 FQNEAQ (reference sequence). The CDR3 nucleotides are TGTGCCAGCAGCTTAGCGCCACTAGCGGGAGGGCCCTATGAGCAGTTCTTC. Protein: CASSLAPLAGGPYEQFF.

This sequence joins TRBV20-1 and TRBJ2-7; tentative D call: TRBD1 (5 bases). Germline V gene sequence: CDR1 DFQATT, CDR2 SNEGSKA (reference sequence). The CDR3 spans 13 residues. V lost 3 bases and J 4 bases, leaving 13 bases between the germline ends. This CDR3 is CSASAGPTYEQYF. In DNA form, the CDR3 reads TGCAGTGCTAGCGCAGGGCCCACATACGAGCAGTACTTC.

This clonotype was found a few times. The gene calls are TRBV10-3 and TRBJ2-7; TRBD1 agrees at 9 bases. This CDR3 spans 13 amino acids. J gave up 5 bases and V 8 bases, and 7 bases lay outside the gene matches. Germline CDR1 and CDR2: ENHRY and SYGVKD. CDR3: CAISGTGNDEQYF. The CDR3 nucleotides are TGTGCCATCTCCGGGACAGGGAACGACGAGCAGTACTTC.

The chain combines TRBV10-3 with TRBJ1-1; D is uncertain. The CDR3 loop spans 15 amino acids. The V and J ends lost 6 bases and 4 bases respectively, with 18 bases between them. Germline-derived CDR1 and CDR2 are ENHRY and SYGVKD. The CDR3 protein is CAIRAGRESSTEAFF. The CDR3 nucleotides read TGTGCCATCAGGGCCGGCAGAGAATCGAGCACTGAAGCTTTCTTT.

The chain has TRBV30 and TRBJ2-6, with D perhaps TRBD1 (5 bases). The CDR3 has 18 amino acids. Per the germline V gene, CDR1 is GTSNPN and CDR2 is SVGIG (reference sequence). Trimming took 3 bases from V and 2 from J, leaving 20 bases between them. This chain's CDR3 is CAWRPLTQGSAGANVLTF. The CDR3 DNA follows: TGTGCCTGGAGGCCCCTCACGCAGGGTTCGGCTGGGGCCAACGTCCTGACTTTC.

Details on this clonotype: One end of the junction does not line up with germline, which may come from a read error. The chain is built from TRBV10-3 and TRBJ2-2; TRBD2 matches at 11 bases. Germline lookup yields CDR1 ENHRY and CDR2 SYGVKD. The CDR3 runs 17 residues. CDR3 residues: CVISDPKLAGDTGELFF. CDR3 DNA sequence: TGTGTCATCAGTGACCCGAAACTAGCGGGAGACACCGGGGAGCTGTTTTTT.

The chain combines TRBV2 with TRBJ2-1; 11 bases align to TRBD1. J gave up 2 bases and V 5 bases, and 2 bases lay outside the gene matches. In germline, CDR1 is SNHLY, CDR2 FYNNEI. The CDR3 spans 15 residues. The CDR3 loop reads CASSPGQGAYNEQFF. Here the CDR3 DNA reads TGTGCCAGCAGTCCGGGACAGGGGGCCTACAATGAGCAGTTCTTC.

This clonotype was detected a few times. The chain has TRBV20-1 and TRBJ2-3, with D possibly being TRBD2 (6 bases). The CDR3 has 14 residues. Looked up from germline, CDR1 is DFQATT and CDR2 is SNEGSKA (reference sequence). Deletions cut 6 bases from V and 5 bases from J, with 18 bases between. CDR3 in amino acids: CSAISEGLRDTQYF. The DNA of the CDR3 is TGCAGTGCCATCTCGGAGGGCCTAAGAGATACGCAGTATTTT.

In DNA form, the CDR3 reads TGTGCCAGCAGCCACGTTGGGGGACAGGGGTCAAGCGAGCAGTACTTC. It is translated as CASSHVGGQGSSEQYF. The J gene is TRBJ2-7, the V gene TRBV3-1, with TRBD1 matching over 10 bases. With V trimmed by 3 bases and J by 6 bases, 11 bases remained unmatched. This CDR3 contains 16 residues. Germline V gene data show CDR1 as LGHDT and CDR2 as YNNKEL (reference sequence).

The J gene is TRBJ2-7, the V gene TRBV5-1, with no clear D. Looked up from germline, CDR1 is SGHRS and CDR2 is YFSETQ. The CDR3 loop spans 12 amino acids. Trimming removed 5 bases from V and 4 bases from J, with 10 bases in between. CDR3 bases: TGCGCCAGCAGAGACGGAAGATACGAGCAGTACTTC. Its protein product is CASRDGRYEQYF.

The rearrangement uses TRBV13 and TRBJ1-2; 9 positions match TRBD1. CDR1 and CDR2 (germline): PRHDT, FYEKMQ (reference sequence). V lost 5 bases, J lost 2 bases, and 6 bases stayed unmatched. CDR3 size: 15 residues. The CDR3 spells CASSQRTGENYGYTF. CDR3 sequence (DNA): TGTGCCAGCAGCCAGAGGACAGGGGAGAACTATGGCTACACCTTC.

The CDR3 region is CSVVRRARDTQYF. The CDR3 nucleotides are TGCAGCGTTGTCAGGCGAGCGAGGGATACGCAGTATTTT. J is TRBJ2-3 and V is TRBV29-1, with D unclear. Trimming cost V 4 bases and J 6 bases, with 14 bases left between them. The CDR3 runs 13 residues. Germline V gene sequence: CDR1 SQVTM, CDR2 ANQGSEA.

This clonotype was counted between two and nine times. The chain carries TRBV5-1 and TRBJ2-5, with D perhaps matching TRBD2 (6 bases). CDR1 is SGHRS, CDR2 YFSETQ, per germline. With 2 bases removed from V and 2 bases from J, the gap between germline ends came to 16 bases. This CDR3 comprises 16 residues. CDR3 bases: TGCGCCAGCAGCTTTGGGTCAGCCGGGAGTCAAGAGACCCAGTACTTC. Residues: CASSFGSAGSQETQYF.

Only a few counts were recorded for this clonotype. The V call is TRBV20-1, the J call TRBJ2-5, with TRBD2 matching 7 bases. The J segment lost 3 bases and the V segment lost 6 bases, leaving 4 bases of the junction unmatched. CDR1 and CDR2 (germline): DFQATT, SNEGSKA (reference sequence). The CDR3 consists of 12 residues. This chain's CDR3 is CSALRGEETQYF. In DNA form, the CDR3 reads TGCAGTGCCCTCCGGGGGGAAGAGACCCAGTACTTC.

This sequence joins TRBV5-1 and TRBJ1-5; a possible D gene is TRBD1 (6 bases). From germline, CDR1 is SGHRS and CDR2 YFSETQ. There are 14 residues in the CDR3. Trimming removed 1 base from V and 5 bases from J, with 10 bases in between. The CDR3 DNA sequence: TGCGCCAGCAGCTTGACTGGGGGCGATCAGCCCCAGCATTTT. Its protein product is CASSLTGGDQPQHF.

V gene TRBV5-6 combines with J gene TRBJ2-5; D is ambiguous. The CDR3 is 14 amino acids. The V and J ends lost 3 bases and 4 bases respectively, with 13 bases between them. From germline, CDR1 is SGHDT and CDR2 YYEEEE. The CDR3 coding sequence is TGTGCCAGCAGCTCCAACCCGGGTGGAGAGACCCAGTACTTC. This sequence encodes CASSSNPGGETQYF.

The V and J genes are TRBV6-1 and TRBJ1-1; D uncertain. This CDR3 spans 13 amino acids. V was cut by 4 bases and J by 0 bases, with 6 bases left in between. Germline CDR1 reads MNHNS; CDR2 reads SASEGT. The CDR3 nucleotides are TGTGCCAGCAGTGGGGTTTTGAACACTGAAGCTTTCTTT. This encodes CASSGVLNTEAFF.

The chain carries TRBV27 and TRBJ1-1, with D unclear. The germline V and J ends were trimmed by 3 bases and 3 bases, with 8 bases remaining between them. Germline CDR1 and CDR2: MNHEY and SMNVEV (reference sequence). The CDR3 sequence is 13 residues long. Here the CDR3 reads CASSLRRDTEAFF. CDR3 DNA sequence: TGTGCCAGCAGTTTGAGGCGCGACACTGAAGCTTTCTTT.

This rearrangement joins TRBV20-1 to TRBJ2-7, with TRBD2 identical over 7 bases. Germline lookup yields CDR1 DFQATT and CDR2 SNEGSKA (reference sequence). The J segment lost 1 base and the V segment lost 3 bases, leaving 9 bases of the junction unmatched. The CDR3 totals 15 residues. The CDR3 spells CSARLLATASYEQYF. The CDR3 DNA reads as TGCAGTGCTAGGCTACTAGCGACCGCATCCTACGAGCAGTACTTC.

The chain carries TRBV2 and TRBJ1-5; D is perhaps TRBD1 (5 bases). Trimming removed 8 bases from V and 0 bases from J, with 8 bases in between. The CDR3 has 13 amino acids. Germline CDR1 and CDR2: SNHLY and FYNNEI. The CDR3 sequence: CASVRDSNQPQHF. The CDR3 DNA reads as TGTGCCAGCGTCAGGGATAGCAATCAGCCCCAGCATTTT.

This clonotype has ten or more counts. V is TRBV28 and J is TRBJ2-7, with 7 nucleotides matching TRBD1. V dropped 6 bases and J dropped 2; count of bases not matched to a gene: 7. The CDR3 sequence is 14 residues long. Looked up from germline, CDR1 is MDHEN and CDR2 is SYDVKM. The DNA of the CDR3 is TGTGCCAGCAGAGACGGTACAGGGGCCTACGAGCAGTACTTC. Protein product: CASRDGTGAYEQYF.

V gene TRBV30 combines with J gene TRBJ2-2; D unresolved. CDR1 is GTSNPN, CDR2 SVGIG, per germline (reference sequence). The CDR3 totals 12 residues. Trimming pared 5 bases from V and 0 bases from J, leaving 4 bases between. CDR3 sequence reads: CAWATNTGELFF. The CDR3 DNA sequence: TGTGCCTGGGCGACGAACACCGGGGAGCTGTTTTTT. Supplemented by reference TRBV30 and TRBJ2-2, the full variable domain reads SQTIHQWPATLVQPVGSPLSLECTVEGTSNPNLYWYRQAAGRGLQLLFYSVGIGQISSEVPQNLSASRPQDRQFILSSKKLLLSDSGFYLCAWATNTGELFFGEGSRLTVL.

The chain employs TRBV2 and TRBJ1-3, with 7 bases matching TRBD1. The V segment lost 6 bases and the J segment 4 bases; nucleotides outside the gene matches: 6. Germline V gene sequence: CDR1 SNHLY, CDR2 FYNNEI. This CDR3 spans 14 amino acids. The CDR3 region is CASRLPGQGNTIYF. In nucleotides, the CDR3 is TGTGCCAGCAGATTACCGGGACAGGGAAACACCATATATTTT.